The rows below give T cell receptor beta chains drawn from one sample of a study of CD8+ T cells in alopecia areata. Clones were read by immunoSEQ multiplex PCR, and TCRdb kept only the in-frame ones, dropping some. The data contain about 200,000 clones, approximately 53% of them singletons. Input material: CD8+ T cells sorted from blood. The source is a human donor in good health. CDR3s include the opening cysteine and the closing phenylalanine or tryptophan. Each record gives: clone size, J gene, D gene, V gene, CDR3 DNA, CDR3 protein. The D gene is left open where the match is weak. Rows give clone size only sometimes, using once, few, many, or a class for an expanded clone.

clone size: NA; J gene: TRBJ2-6; D gene: NA; V gene: TRBV29-1; CDR3 DNA: TGCAGCGTTGTACAGGGCTCTGGGGCCAACGTCCTGACTTTC; CDR3 protein: CSVVQGSGANVLTF
clone size: NA; J gene: TRBJ2-3; D gene: TRBD1; V gene: TRBV4-1; CDR3 DNA: TGCGCCAGCAGCCAAGAGGACAGGGGTTTTACAGATACGCAGTATTTT; CDR3 protein: CASSQEDRGFTDTQYF
clone size: NA; J gene: TRBJ2-4; D gene: NA; V gene: TRBV4-1; CDR3 DNA: TGCGCCAGCAGCCAAGATGACTACTTACGGCTTCAGTACTTC; CDR3 protein: CASSQDDYLRLQYF
clone size: once; J gene: TRBJ1-6; D gene: NA; V gene: TRBV27; CDR3 DNA: TGTGCCAGCAGCATCGTCGGTGGTTCTCCCCTCCACTTT; CDR3 protein: CASSIVGGSPLHF
clone size: NA; J gene: TRBJ1-2; D gene: NA; V gene: TRBV7-9; CDR3 DNA: TGTGCCAGCAGCATACCGGGGGTCGGGGACTATGGCTACACCTTC; CDR3 protein: CASSIPGVGDYGYTF
clone size: few; J gene: TRBJ2-4; D gene: TRBD2; V gene: TRBV4-2; CDR3 DNA: TGTGCCAGCAGCCAAGATTCAAGCGGGGCCCAAAACATTCAGTACTTC; CDR3 protein: CASSQDSSGAQNIQYF
clone size: NA; J gene: TRBJ1-5; D gene: TRBD1; V gene: TRBV7-3; CDR3 DNA: TGTGCCAGCAGCCTGGGACAGGGCCTCAATCAGCCCCAGCATTTT; CDR3 protein: CASSLGQGLNQPQHF
clone size: NA; J gene: TRBJ2-5; D gene: TRBD1; V gene: TRBV15; CDR3 DNA: TGTGCCACCAGCAGAATGGGACAGTTACAAGAGACCCAGTACTTC; CDR3 protein: CATSRMGQLQETQYF
clone size: NA; J gene: TRBJ2-5; D gene: NA; V gene: TRBV19; CDR3 DNA: TGTGCCAGTAGTATAGCGGAGACCCAGTACTTC; CDR3 protein: CASSIAETQYF
clone size: NA; J gene: TRBJ1-2; D gene: TRBD1; V gene: TRBV6-1; CDR3 DNA: TGTGCCAGCAGTACGCGGACAGGTTTAGTAAGTGGCTACACCTTC; CDR3 protein: CASSTRTGLVSGYTF
clone size: NA; J gene: TRBJ2-1; D gene: NA; V gene: TRBV5-6; CDR3 DNA: TGTGCCAGCAGCTTCACCCACAATGAGCAGTTCTTC; CDR3 protein: CASSFTHNEQFF
clone size: few; J gene: TRBJ1-1; D gene: NA; V gene: TRBV7-9; CDR3 DNA: TGTGCCAGCATCAGCCAGACAGAGAACACTGAAGCTTTCTTT; CDR3 protein: CASISQTENTEAFF
clone size: once; J gene: TRBJ1-1; D gene: NA; V gene: TRBV12-5; CDR3 DNA: TGTGCTAGTGGTTTGGTAGCCGGGACAGAAGCTTTCTTT; CDR3 protein: CASGLVAGTEAFF
clone size: NA; J gene: TRBJ2-1; D gene: NA; V gene: TRBV19; CDR3 DNA: TGTGCCAGTAGTATAGACCGACATGACTCCTACAATGAGCAGTTCTTC; CDR3 protein: CASSIDRHDSYNEQFF
clone size: NA; J gene: TRBJ1-1; D gene: NA; V gene: TRBV4-1; CDR3 DNA: TGCGCCAGCAGCCCAGGGATGAGGACTGAAGCTTTCTTT; CDR3 protein: CASSPGMRTEAFF
clone size: NA; J gene: TRBJ1-5; D gene: NA; V gene: TRBV6-6; CDR3 DNA: TGTGCCAGCAGTTCCCCCGGACAGCCCCAGCATTTT; CDR3 protein: CASSSPGQPQHF